This T cell receptor beta chain is from a study of CD8+CD57+ T cells in acquired aplastic anemia. Study details: The study obtained an average of about 3.4 ug of DNA from sorted CD4+ and CD8+ cells. Healthy donors averaged about 10 million reads for CD4+ cells.

In this sample, this clonotype turned up once. Its antigen is still unknown. Genomic DNA was employed as the template in profiling TCR beta VDJ and CDR3. TCRdb itself ran the reads through MiXCR, one entry per CDR3 protein. The table records 86,000 or so distinct CDR3 sequences, under 50% of them present only once. Whole-study findings and limits: Researchers report that twenty-nine CD8+ CDR3 sequences appeared in both patients and controls. In CD8+ cells, Simpson's diversity showed no significant difference between patients and controls.

The CDR3 covers 13 residues. Germline-derived CDR1 and CDR2 are KGHDR and SFDVKD. V gave up 5 bases and J gave up 3 bases, with 8 bases separating them. The sequence was collected from a human donor in good health, serving as a control. The specimen sequenced was sorted CD4+, CD8+, or CD8+CD57+ T cells (not recorded which) from PBMCs. The chain combines TRBV24-1 with TRBJ2-3; D not certain. The CDR3 here is CATSGLGTDTQYF. The CDR3 DNA is TGTGCCACCAGTGGCCTCGGAACAGATACGCAGTATTTT.